The subject of this entry is one T cell receptor (beta chain). In the source study's methods: The assay estimated nucleated cells by amplifying reference gene primers. Using immunoSEQ multiplex PCR, the repertoire was profiled, and TCRdb retains in-frame clones only, with some absent. V and J calls and clone size are those listed in that table; D and trimming were worked out from the DNA. This table has about 670,000 clones, around 89% appearing once. The data were obtained in a study of blood T cell repertoires in COVID-19. On the study more broadly: Sites in the United States, Italy and Spain provided acute and convalescent COVID-19 samples. In each case, the material was cDNA or gDNA derived from T cells, B-cell-depleted T cells, or PBMCs.

V lost 5 bases and J 3 bases, leaving 11 bases between the germline ends. CDR1 and CDR2 (germline): LNHDA, SQIVND (reference sequence). The CDR3 is 13 residues long. This sequence was found in a woman aged 18-29 years with acute or convalescent COVID-19. The sample comprised peripheral blood. The V call is TRBV19, the J call TRBJ2-7; TRBD1 is a possible D gene (6 bases). The CDR3 DNA reads as TGTGCCAGTAGTGACAGGTACTTCTACGAGCAGTACTTC. Its translation: CASSDRYFYEQYF.